This entry describes one TCR beta chain. The antigen is not known. Germline-derived CDR1 and CDR2 are SGHRS and YFSETQ. The CDR3 spans 18 residues. With V trimmed by 4 bases and J by 4 bases, 16 bases remained unmatched. The sequenced cases were selected for having the highest brain T cell transcript signatures. This specimen belongs to a study of brain T cells in children with intractable seizures. The method was immunoSEQ multiplex PCR; TCRdb's version includes in-frame clones alone and lacks a portion of them. The data hold about 110,000 clones, with around 94% observed a single time. The study's findings and limits: HCMV serostatus was not known, and viral specificity came from CDR3 similarity only.

This chain links TRBV5-1 with TRBJ2-1; TRBD2 aligns across 8 bases. The receptor was isolated from a boy under two years old with hemimegalencephaly and intractable seizures. The material was peripheral blood, obtained at surgery. CDR3 residues: CASSGRLGSGEGYNEQFF. CDR3 sequence (DNA): TGCGCCAGCAGCGGACGACTAGGTAGCGGGGAGGGGTACAATGAGCAGTTCTTC.